The text below deals with one T cell receptor beta chain. Ten or more counts support this clonotype. Its antigen is unknown. Nothing much larger sits one base from this clone, and base qualities are not available. This sample was included in a study of T cells after yellow fever vaccination (dated by TCRdb to the late 2010s). Notes on the research overall: Libraries from fractions with low cell numbers were prepared with the SMART-Seq v4 Ultra Low Input RNA kit. Two healthy male donors, one aged 18 to 30 and one aged 30 to 39 years, were included in the cohort. Blood was collected at multiple timepoints before and after primary and secondary immunization, and bulk PBMC replicates and cell subsets were isolated. To follow T-cell clones before and after both primary and booster YFV17D yellow fever vaccination, bulk TCR alpha and beta repertoires underwent longitudinal sequencing. On the study overall, not on this receptor specifically: A small share of clonotypes occurred in both CD4 and CD8 compartments, likely arising from convergent recombination. Computational filtering was required because FACS-sorted repertoires could contain abundant contaminating clonotypes from the bulk population. The secondary T-cell response was found to be weaker but faster than the primary response, with a peak reached on day 5 rather than on day 15. Most clones expanded after primary vaccination (almost 97% of CD4 and approximately 86% of CD8) were re-detected after the booster, suggesting that broad memory maintenance occurred. Because only two donors were included in the study, the extent to which the findings can be generalized is limited.

The sample's treatment or condition label, decoded: live attenuated yellow fever vaccine strain. PBMCs were isolated from peripheral blood using a standard Ficoll-Paque protocol. Dynabeads CD4 and CD8 positive selection kits were used to isolate the CD4 and CD8 T-cell fractions. TriZol was used to extract RNA from bulk PBMCs, from CD4 and CD8 fractions, and from dextramer-positive and dextramer-negative fractions. TCR cDNA was synthesized by 5'RACE template switching, which introduced a universal primer site and unique molecular identifiers. cDNA synthesis was primed from both the TCR alpha and TCR beta constant segments. Libraries were amplified in two PCR steps, with sample barcodes and sequencing adapters added in the second step. Sequencing of the libraries was done on either Illumina HiSeq 2500 (2x100 bp) or NovaSeq (2x150 bp). Per the authors' processing: MIGEC was used to demultiplex reads and collapse the reads into UMI consensus sequences, and MiXCR was used for V(D)J alignment. Vaccine-responding clonotypes were defined with edgeR using replicate PBMC samples, requiring FDR below 0.01 and a log2 fold change above 5 up to day 15. Each bulk clonotype was labeled CD4 or CD8 based on which sequenced repertoire, CD4 or CD8, contained the clonotype at higher abundance. TCRdb reprocessed the public reads (quality trimming at Q25 with fastp, clone calling with MiXCR) and kept in-frame beta chains. For every CDR3 protein sequence, its rows merge into one entry that carries the most common genes and DNA. The authors' filters were not applied to this entry. The sample table shows 120,000 to 150,000 distinct CDR3 sequences, and about 7.7% are seen once. Clones ranked in the top ten supply about 0.73% of the sample.

V lost 3 bases and J lost 2 bases, and the count of bases not matched to a germline gene is 5. Reading the germline V gene gives CDR1 SGDLS and CDR2 YYNGEE. The CDR3 has 15 amino acids, counting the end cysteine and phenylalanine. Here the CDR3 DNA is all that survives: 45 bases in frame from base 1. The origin of this receptor is a young man who received the YFV17D yellow fever vaccine. The chain is encoded by TRBV9 joined to TRBJ2-5, with 9 bases aligning to TRBD2. Here the sequenced sample was CD4+ T cells sorted from PBMCs, taken 5 days after the yellow fever booster vaccination. The bases are TGTGCCAGCAGCGCCCCAGCGGGAGGACAAGAGACCCAGTACTTC. This codes for CASSAPAGGQETQYF.